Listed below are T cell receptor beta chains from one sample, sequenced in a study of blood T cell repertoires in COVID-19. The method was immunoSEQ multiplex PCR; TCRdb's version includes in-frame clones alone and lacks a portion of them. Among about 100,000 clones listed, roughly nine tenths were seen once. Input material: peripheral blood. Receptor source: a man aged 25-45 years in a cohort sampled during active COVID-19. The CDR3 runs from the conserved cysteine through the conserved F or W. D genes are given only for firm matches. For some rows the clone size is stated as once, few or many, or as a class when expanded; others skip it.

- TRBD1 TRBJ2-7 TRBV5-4 TGTGCCAGCAGCTATGATACGGGACAGAGCTACGAGCAGTACTTC CASSYDTGQSYEQYF
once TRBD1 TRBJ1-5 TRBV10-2 TGCGCCAGCCGGGACAGATATAGCAATCAGCCCCAGCATTTT CASRDRYSNQPQHF
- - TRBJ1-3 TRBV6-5 TGTGCCAGCAGTTACGGAGGGTACGGAAACACCATATATTTT CASSYGGYGNTIYF
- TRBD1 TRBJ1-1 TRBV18 TGTGCCAGCTCCCGACGGGAGACAGGGTTTGACACTGAAGCTTTCTTT CASSRRETGFDTEAFF
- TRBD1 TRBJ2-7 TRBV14 TGTGCCAGCAGCCCAACTAGACAGGGGGGGGACGAGCAGTACTTC CASSPTRQGGDEQYF
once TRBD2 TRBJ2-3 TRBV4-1 TGCGCCAGCAGCCCCGGACTAGCGGCCTCGAGAGATACGCAGTATTTT CASSPGLAASRDTQYF
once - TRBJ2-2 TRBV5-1 TGCGCCAGCAGCTTCACGGCGAACACCGGGGAGCTGTTTTTT CASSFTANTGELFF
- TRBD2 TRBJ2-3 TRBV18 TGTGCCAGCTCACCAAAGCGGGGGGGCCGTGAAGATACGCAGTATTTT CASSPKRGGREDTQYF
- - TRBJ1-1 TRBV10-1 TGCGCCAGTCCAGACAGTAACACTGAAGCTTTCTTT CASPDSNTEAFF
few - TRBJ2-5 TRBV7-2 TGTGCCAGCAGCTTAGAGTTGGGCGAGACCCAGTACTTC CASSLELGETQYF
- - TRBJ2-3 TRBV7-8 TGTGCCAGCAGCCGGGACTCCACAGATACGCAGTATTTT CASSRDSTDTQYF
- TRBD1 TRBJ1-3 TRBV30 TGTGCCTGGGTGACAGGGGCTGGAAACACCATATATTTT CAWVTGAGNTIYF
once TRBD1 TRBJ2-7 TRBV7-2 TGTGCCAGCAGCCCCGGGACAGGGGGCTACGAGCAGTACTTC CASSPGTGGYEQYF
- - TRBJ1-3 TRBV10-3 TGTGCCACTTCTACAGGGTCAGGGGGAAACACCATATATTTT CATSTGSGGNTIYF
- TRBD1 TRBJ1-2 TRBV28 TGTGCCAGCAGTTTCTTGGTAACAGGGGGCGTTGGCTACACCTTC CASSFLVTGGVGYTF
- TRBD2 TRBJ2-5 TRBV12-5 TGTGCTAGTGGTTTGGTACTTTCGGGGGGGCCGAAGACCCAGTACTTC CASGLVLSGGPKTQYF
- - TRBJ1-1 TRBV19 TGTGCCAGTAGTCTGGGGAGCACTGAAGCTTTCTTT CASSLGSTEAFF
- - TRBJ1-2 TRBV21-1 TGTGCCAGCGGACCCCGTGCCAGGGACAGGGTTCCAAGTGGCTATGGCTACACCTTC CASGPRARDRVPSGYGYTF
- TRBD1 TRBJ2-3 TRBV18 TGTGCCAGCTCGCAGGGACAGCTTTCGGCTACGCAGTATTTT CASSQGQLSATQYF
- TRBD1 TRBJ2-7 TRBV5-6 TGTGCCAGCAGCCCCGGGGACAGGGAGTTCTACGAGCAGTACTTC CASSPGDREFYEQYF
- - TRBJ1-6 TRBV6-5 TGTGCCAGCAGTTCTGATATCGGGTATAATTCACCCCTCCACTTT CASSSDIGYNSPLHF
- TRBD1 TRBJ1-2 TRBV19 TGTGCCAGTAGTCCGACAGGGGTTATAGCTAACTATGGCTACACCTTC CASSPTGVIANYGYTF
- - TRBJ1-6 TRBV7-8 TGTGCCAGCAGCCCGGCAGGGTTGCCACCCCTCCACTTT CASSPAGLPPLHF
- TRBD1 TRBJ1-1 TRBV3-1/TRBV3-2 TGTGCCAGCAGCCAAGAGGGACAGCCAACTGAAGCTTTCTTT CASSQEGQPTEAFF
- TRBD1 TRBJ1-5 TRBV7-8 TGTGCCAGCAGCCTCGGGACAGGGGGCAATCAGCCCCAGCATTTT CASSLGTGGNQPQHF
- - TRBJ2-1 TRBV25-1 TGTGCCAGCAGCGAGGCTGCCCGGGGAGGTGAGCAGTTCTTC CASSEAARGGEQFF
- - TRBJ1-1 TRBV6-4 TGTGCCAGCAGTGGATCTTCTGTTCAGTTT CASSGSSVQF
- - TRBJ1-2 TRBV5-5 TGTGCCAGCAGCAACGAAGACAGTGTTTACTATGGCTACACCTTC CASSNEDSVYYGYTF
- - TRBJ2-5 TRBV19 TGTGCCAGTAGTATCTCCGAGACCCAGTACTTC CASSISETQYF
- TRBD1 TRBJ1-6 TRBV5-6 TGTGCCAGCAGCTTGGTTCACTTACAGGGGTCACCCCTCCACTTT CASSLVHLQGSPLHF
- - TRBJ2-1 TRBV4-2 TGTGCCAGCAGCGCCAACAGAAATGAGCAGTTCTTC CASSANRNEQFF
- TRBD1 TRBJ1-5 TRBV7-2 TGTGCCAGCAGCCCCCGGACAGGGAATCAGCCCCAGCATTTT CASSPRTGNQPQHF
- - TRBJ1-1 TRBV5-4 TGTGCCAGCAGCCGCATAGGGGCCTTGGCCCCGAACACTGAAGCTTTCTTT CASSRIGALAPNTEAFF
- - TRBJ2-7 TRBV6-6 TGTGCCAGCAGTTACCGGGGACAAGGTACCTACGAGCAGTACTTC CASSYRGQGTYEQYF
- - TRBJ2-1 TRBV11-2 TGTGCCAGCAGCTTAGAAACCTATAACAATGAGCAGTTCTTC CASSLETYNNEQFF
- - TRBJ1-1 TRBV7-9 TGTGCCAGCAGCCCCGGCACTGAAGCTTTCTTT CASSPGTEAFF
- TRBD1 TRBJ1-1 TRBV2 TGTGCCAGCAGTGTCGGACAGGAGCGACCCGAAGCTTTCTTT CASSVGQERPEAFF
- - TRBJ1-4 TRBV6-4 TGTGCCAGCAGGACATCAGGGCTAAGCAATGAAAAACTGTTTTTT CASRTSGLSNEKLFF
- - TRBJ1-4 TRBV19 TGTGCCAGTTCCCCCGGGGGATTTGATGAAAAACTGTTTTTT CASSPGGFDEKLFF
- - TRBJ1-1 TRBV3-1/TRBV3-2 TGTGCCAGCAGCCCCCAGCGGGTCACTGAAGCTTTCTTT CASSPQRVTEAFF
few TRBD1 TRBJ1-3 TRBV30 TGTGCCTGGATGCATAAGGGGGCAGGTGGAAACACCATATATTTT CAWMHKGAGGNTIYF
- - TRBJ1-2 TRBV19 TGTGCCAGTAGTATCACAGGGAACGGCTACACCTTC CASSITGNGYTF
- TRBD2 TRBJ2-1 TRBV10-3 TGTGCCATCGAAGCGGGGGGTGCCTACAATGAGCAGTTCTTC CAIEAGGAYNEQFF
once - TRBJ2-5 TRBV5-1 TGCGCCAGCAGCTTGGACTTCACTAGTGCGGAGACCCAGTACTTC CASSLDFTSAETQYF
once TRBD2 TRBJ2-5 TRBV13 TGTGCCAGCAGCTTAAGGTCTAGCGGGGTCCAAGAGACCCAGTACTTC CASSLRSSGVQETQYF
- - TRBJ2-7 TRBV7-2 TGTGCCAGCAGCTTAGTGGTCCCTAGCTCCTACGAGCAGTACTTC CASSLVVPSSYEQYF
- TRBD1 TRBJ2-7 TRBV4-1 TGCGCCAGCGGGGGACAGGGTGACGAGCAGTACTTC CASGGQGDEQYF
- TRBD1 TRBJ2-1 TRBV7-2 TGTGCCAGCAGCCGGACAGGGAGCTCCTACAATGAGCAGTTCTTC CASSRTGSSYNEQFF
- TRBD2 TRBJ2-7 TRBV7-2 TGTGCCAGCAGCTTTAGCGGGGGAGCCTACGAGCAGTACTTC CASSFSGGAYEQYF
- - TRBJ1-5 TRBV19 TGTGCCAGTAGTATAGGACAGGAGGATCAGCCCCAGCATTTT CASSIGQEDQPQHF
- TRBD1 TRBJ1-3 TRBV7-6 TGTGCCAGCAGCTTATCCAGGGGGCAGGGAAACACCATATATTTT CASSLSRGQGNTIYF
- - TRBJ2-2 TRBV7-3 TGTGCCAGCAGCTTAAGAGCGGGACAGGAGAACACCGGGGAGCTGTTTTTT CASSLRAGQENTGELFF
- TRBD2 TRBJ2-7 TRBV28 TGTGCCAGCAGTTTAAGACTAGCGGGGGCGGACGAGCAGTACTTC CASSLRLAGADEQYF
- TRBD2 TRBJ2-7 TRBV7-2 TGTGCCAGCAGCTTAACTGCCGGGACTAGCGGTAGGGAGCAGTACTTC CASSLTAGTSGREQYF
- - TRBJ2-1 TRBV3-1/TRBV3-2 TGTGCCAGCAGCCAAGAGAGTTTGAGAGGAGTCAATGAGCAGTTCTTC CASSQESLRGVNEQFF